A single sample gave rise to the 20 T cell receptor beta chains below, sequenced in a study of blood T cell repertoires in COVID-19. Profiled with immunoSEQ multiplex PCR; TCRdb holds only in-frame clones, not every one. The sample has 150,000 to 200,000 clones, more than 70% seen once. The material sequenced was peripheral blood. Every receptor here comes from a man between 40 and 49 years old with active or convalescent COVID-19.

V is TRBV18 and J is TRBJ1-4, with 7 bases identical to TRBD1. Looked up from germline, CDR1 is KGHSH and CDR2 is LQKENI. The CDR3 is made up of 15 amino acids. Trimming cost V 4 bases and J 1 base; bases outside gene matches: 3. This CDR3 is CASSQGQRTNEKLFF. The CDR3 DNA is TGTGCCAGCTCACAGGGACAGAGAACTAATGAAAAACTGTTTTTT.

The chain joins TRBV18 to TRBJ1-5, with TRBD1 as a possible D gene (5 bases). The germline V and J ends were trimmed by 0 bases and 6 bases, with 9 bases remaining between them. The CDR3 covers 14 residues. Germline CDR1 is KGHSH and CDR2 is LQKENI. The CDR3 loop is CASSPPSGFQPQHF. As DNA, the CDR3 is TGTGCCAGCTCACCACCATCAGGGTTTCAGCCCCAGCATTTT.

The chain employs TRBV28 and TRBJ2-3; D is unclear. V was clipped by 7 bases and J by 0 bases, with 17 bases between them. Germline values: CDR1 MDHEN, CDR2 SYDVKM. The CDR3 has 16 amino acids. CDR3 region: CASIPFRDFSTDTQYF. The CDR3 DNA reads as TGTGCCAGCATCCCGTTCAGAGACTTTAGCACAGATACGCAGTATTTT.

This clone appeared a few times. The genes are TRBV29-1 and TRBJ2-2; possibly TRBD2 for D (5 bases). V was shortened by 0 bases and J by 6 bases, with 14 bases between the two germline ends. Germline CDR1 is SQVTM and CDR2 is ANQGSEA. This CDR3 region has 15 residues. The CDR3 region has the DNA TGCAGCGTTGAAGATTCGACTAACTTTTCCGGGGAGCTGTTTTTT. It yields the protein CSVEDSTNFSGELFF.

V and J are TRBV19 and TRBJ2-5; TRBD1 is a possible D gene (6 bases). The CDR3 length is 13 residues. V lost 6 bases to trimming and J lost 5 bases, with 13 bases between them. Germline-derived CDR1 and CDR2 are LNHDA and SQIVND (reference sequence). CDR3 loop: CASRPDRSETQYF. CDR3 DNA sequence: TGTGCCAGTAGGCCAGACAGGTCGGAGACCCAGTACTTC.

The rearrangement joins TRBV7-2 to TRBJ1-5; D is undetermined. Germline CDR1 SGHTA, CDR2 FQGNSA. The V end was cut by 5 bases, the J end by 7 bases, with 9 bases between. The CDR3 runs 12 residues. CDR3 sequence (DNA): TGTGCCAGCAGCCTACCTTGGCAGCCCCAGCATTTT. Its protein is CASSLPWQPQHF.

The chain joins TRBV7-2 to TRBJ2-2; 8 bases match TRBD2. Germline values: CDR1 SGHTA, CDR2 FQGNSA. The CDR3 runs to 18 residues. V was pared by 4 bases and J by 5 bases, with 15 bases of the junction left unmatched. The CDR3 loop is CASSSPLGAGVKTGELFF. CDR3 DNA sequence: TGTGCCAGCAGCTCGCCCCTAGGAGCGGGAGTGAAGACCGGGGAGCTGTTTTTT.

This rearrangement joins TRBV7-2 to TRBJ1-2, with TRBD1 matching over 7 bases. CDR3 length: 14 amino acids. Per the germline V gene, CDR1 is SGHTA and CDR2 is FQGNSA. J lost 6 bases, V lost 2 bases, and 6 bases had no gene match. As DNA, the CDR3 is TGTGCCAGCAGCTTAAGAGTCGGACAGGATGGCTACACCTTC. It yields the protein CASSLRVGQDGYTF.

The genes are TRBV4-2 and TRBJ1-4, with D hard to call. Per the germline V gene, CDR1 is LGHNA and CDR2 is YNFKEQ. The CDR3 spans 15 residues. Trimming stripped 5 bases from V and 0 bases from J, with 10 bases between. The CDR3, as DNA: TGTGCCAGCAGCGAAAGACGGGCAACTAATGAAAAACTGTTTTTT. This gives the protein CASSERRATNEKLFF.

The chain links TRBV6-5 to TRBJ1-1; 9 positions match TRBD1. Trimming cost V 6 bases and J 4 bases; bases outside gene matches: 3. Germline V CDR1 and CDR2: MNHEY, SVGAGI. The CDR3 totals 13 residues. CDR3 amino acids: CASSMTGGTEAFF. CDR3 nucleotide sequence: TGTGCCAGCAGCATGACAGGGGGCACTGAAGCTTTCTTT.

The chain is built from TRBV5-1 and TRBJ1-2, with D possibly TRBD1 on 6 matching bases. CDR1 SGHRS and CDR2 YFSETQ come from the germline V gene. The length of the CDR3 is 14 residues. The V end lost 4 bases, the J end lost 4 bases, and 14 bases lay between the germline ends. The CDR3: CASSPDGQTYGYTF. The CDR3, as DNA: TGCGCCAGCAGCCCCGATGGACAGACCTATGGCTACACCTTC.

The gene calls are TRBV27 and TRBJ1-5, with D possibly matching TRBD1 (6 bases). The CDR3 contains 15 residues. Per the germline V gene, CDR1 is MNHEY and CDR2 is SMNVEV (reference sequence). V gave up 6 bases and J gave up 4 bases, with 16 bases separating them. CDR3 DNA: TGTGCCAGCAGGAGAATGGGAGGGGGTAATCAGCCCCAGCATTTT. Encoded protein: CASRRMGGGNQPQHF.

V gene TRBV11-2 combines with J gene TRBJ2-7; 9 nucleotides line up with TRBD2. CDR3 length: 15 amino acids. With V trimmed by 5 bases and J by 3 bases, 8 bases remained unmatched. Germline CDR1 SGHAT, CDR2 FQNNGV. Written as DNA, the CDR3 is TGTGCCAGCAGCCCGCCGGGACTAGCTGGCTACGAGCAGTACTTC. Translation: CASSPPGLAGYEQYF.

CDR3 nucleotide sequence: TGCGCCAGCAGCCACCTCCCGGGGGATCCCACTACAGATACGCAGTATTTT. This codes for CASSHLPGDPTTDTQYF. This chain links TRBV4-1 with TRBJ2-3; weak D call: TRBD2 (6 bases). CDR3 length equals 17 residues. Germline values: CDR1 MGHRA, CDR2 YSYEKL. V dropped 3 bases and J dropped 3 bases, with 19 bases sitting between them.

This chain links TRBV2 with TRBJ2-3; 8 bases match TRBD1. CDR1 is SNHLY and CDR2 is FYNNEI in the germline V gene. The CDR3 totals 15 residues. V was pared by 4 bases and J by 4 bases, with 7 bases of the junction left unmatched. CDR3 sequence: CASSAGTGVADTQYF. The CDR3 DNA is TGTGCCAGCAGTGCCGGGACAGGTGTTGCAGATACGCAGTATTTT. Drawing the rest from reference TRBV2 and TRBJ2-3, the complete variable domain is EPEVTQTPSHQVTQMGQEVILRCVPISNHLYFYWYRQILGQKVEFLVSFYNNEISEKSEIFDDQFSVERPDGSNFTLKIRSTKLEDSAMYFCASSAGTGVADTQYFGPGTRLTVL.

This clone was counted only a few times. This chain joins TRBV6-4 and TRBJ2-7; no definite D call. Looked up from germline, CDR1 is MRHNA and CDR2 is SNTAGT. Trimming removed 6 bases at V and 10 bases at J, with 13 bases between. CDR3 length equals 11 residues. The CDR3 spells CASSQVHSQYF. CDR3 in DNA: TGTGCCAGCAGCCAGGTACATAGTCAGTACTTC.

The chain combines TRBV4-1 with TRBJ2-5; 7 bases are a match to TRBD2. J was trimmed by 5 bases and V by 2 bases; bases with no gene match: 11. Germline-derived CDR1 and CDR2 are MGHRA and YSYEKL. CDR3 length: 16 amino acids. CDR3 in amino acids: CASSQRETSYGETQYF. DNA of the CDR3: TGCGCCAGCAGCCAACGGGAGACTAGCTACGGGGAGACCCAGTACTTC.

The rearrangement links TRBV29-1 to TRBJ2-1; TRBD1 is a possible D gene (6 bases). Per germline, CDR1 SQVTM and CDR2 ANQGSEA. This CDR3 region has 12 residues. Trimming shortened V by 3 bases and J by 9 bases, and 12 bases separated the two germline ends. This CDR3 is CSVDPQGPEQFF. CDR3 in DNA: TGCAGCGTTGATCCACAGGGCCCTGAGCAGTTCTTC.

The chain combines TRBV24-1 with TRBJ1-2, with 7 bases fitting TRBD1. CDR1 is KGHDR and CDR2 is SFDVKD in the germline V gene. Trimming at V came to 6 bases and at J to 4 bases, leaving 10 bases not matched to a gene. The CDR3 has 15 residues. The CDR3 DNA follows: TGTGCCACCAGTTTGGGCCCGGGACAGCTCTATGGCTACACCTTC. Its protein product is CATSLGPGQLYGYTF.

J is TRBJ1-3 and V is TRBV6-5; D uncertain. Germline-derived CDR1 and CDR2 are MNHEY and SVGAGI. V lost 6 bases and J lost 8, with 17 bases in between. There are 14 residues in the CDR3. CDR3 amino acids: CASRTTGTGHTIYF. CDR3 bases: TGTGCCAGCAGGACGACGGGAACCGGGCACACCATATATTTT.